What follows describes a single T cell receptor (beta chain). As yet, its antigen is unknown. A much larger clone is a single base away; this may be a read error. As every portion of the isolated RNA was reverse transcribed, the sequencing read expressed TCRB transcripts. Clones were sequenced by immunoSEQ multiplex PCR, and TCRdb holds only the in-frame ones, with some missing. The sample holds 150,000 or so clones; 9.2% are singletons and the top ten take 0.6% to 0.85%. These data are taken from a study of beta chain features in type 1 diabetes. Study results and limitations: A cDNA-based sequencing approach could over-represent cells with high TCR expression. Junctions at VDJ sites from type 1 diabetes patients had fewer insertions and more deletions. It was not settled here whether HLA type affects TCRB rearrangement.

Germline assignment: CDR1 SGHDT and CDR2 YYEEEE. This CDR3 is 12 amino acids long. Trimming shortened V by 3 bases and J by 2 bases, and 6 bases separated the two germline ends. The chain recombines TRBV5-6 with TRBJ2-7; D is possibly TRBD1 (5 bases). The origin of this receptor is a man younger than 30 in good health. The sequencing input was central memory CD4+ T cells from blood. DNA of the CDR3: TGTGCCAGCAGCTCGGACACCTACGAGCAGTACTTC. Amino acids: CASSSDTYEQYF.